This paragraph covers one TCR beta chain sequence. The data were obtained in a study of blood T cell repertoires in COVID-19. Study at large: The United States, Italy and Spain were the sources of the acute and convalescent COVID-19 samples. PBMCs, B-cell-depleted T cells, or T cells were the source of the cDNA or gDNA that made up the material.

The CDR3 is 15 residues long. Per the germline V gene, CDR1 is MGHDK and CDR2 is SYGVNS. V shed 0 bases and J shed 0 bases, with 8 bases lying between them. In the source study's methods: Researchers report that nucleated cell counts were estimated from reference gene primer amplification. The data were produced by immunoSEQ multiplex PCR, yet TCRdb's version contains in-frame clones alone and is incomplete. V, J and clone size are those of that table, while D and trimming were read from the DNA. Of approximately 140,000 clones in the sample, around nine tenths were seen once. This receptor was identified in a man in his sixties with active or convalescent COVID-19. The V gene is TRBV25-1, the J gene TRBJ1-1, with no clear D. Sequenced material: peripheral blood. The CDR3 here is CASSEYAAMNTEAFF. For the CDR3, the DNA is TGTGCCAGCAGTGAATATGCAGCGATGAACACTGAAGCTTTCTTT.